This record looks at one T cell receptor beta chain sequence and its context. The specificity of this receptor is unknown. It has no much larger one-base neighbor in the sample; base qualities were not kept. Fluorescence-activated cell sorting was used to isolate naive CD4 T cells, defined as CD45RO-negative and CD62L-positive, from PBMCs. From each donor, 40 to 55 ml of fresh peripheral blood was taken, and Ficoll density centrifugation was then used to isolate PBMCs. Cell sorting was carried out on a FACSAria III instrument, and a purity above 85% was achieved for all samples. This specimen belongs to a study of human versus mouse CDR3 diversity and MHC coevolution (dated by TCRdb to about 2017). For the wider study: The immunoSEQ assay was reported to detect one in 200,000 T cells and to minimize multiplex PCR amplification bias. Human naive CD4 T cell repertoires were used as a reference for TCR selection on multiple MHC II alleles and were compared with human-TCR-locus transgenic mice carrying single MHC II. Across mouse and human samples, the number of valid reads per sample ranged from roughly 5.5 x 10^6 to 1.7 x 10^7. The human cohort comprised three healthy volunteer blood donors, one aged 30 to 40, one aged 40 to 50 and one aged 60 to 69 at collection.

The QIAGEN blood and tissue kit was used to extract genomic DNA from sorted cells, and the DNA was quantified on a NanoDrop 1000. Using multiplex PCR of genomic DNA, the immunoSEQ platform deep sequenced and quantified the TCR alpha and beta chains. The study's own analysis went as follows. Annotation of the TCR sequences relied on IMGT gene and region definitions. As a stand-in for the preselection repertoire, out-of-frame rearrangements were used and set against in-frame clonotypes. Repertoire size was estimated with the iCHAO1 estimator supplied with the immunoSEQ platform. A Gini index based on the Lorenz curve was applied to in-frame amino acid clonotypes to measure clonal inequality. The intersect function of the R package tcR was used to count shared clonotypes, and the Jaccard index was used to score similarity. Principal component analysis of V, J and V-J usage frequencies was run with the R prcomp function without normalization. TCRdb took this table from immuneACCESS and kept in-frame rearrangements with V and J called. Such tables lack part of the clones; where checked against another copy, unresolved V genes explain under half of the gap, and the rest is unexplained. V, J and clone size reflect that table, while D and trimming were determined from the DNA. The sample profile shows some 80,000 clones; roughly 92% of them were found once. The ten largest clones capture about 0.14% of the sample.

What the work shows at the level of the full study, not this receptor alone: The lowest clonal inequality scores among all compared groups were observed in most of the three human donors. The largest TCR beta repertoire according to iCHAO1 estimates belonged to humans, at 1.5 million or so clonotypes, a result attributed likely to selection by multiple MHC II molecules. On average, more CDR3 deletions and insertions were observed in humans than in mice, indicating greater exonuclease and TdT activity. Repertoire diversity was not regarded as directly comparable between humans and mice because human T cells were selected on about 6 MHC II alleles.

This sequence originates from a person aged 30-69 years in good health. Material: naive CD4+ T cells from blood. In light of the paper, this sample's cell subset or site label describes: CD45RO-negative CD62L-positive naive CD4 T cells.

The encoded CDR3 is CASSQSGGGTGELFF. The sequenced DNA: TGCGCCAGCAGCCAAAGCGGGGGGGGAACCGGGGAGCTGTTTTTT. The V gene is TRBV4-1 and the J gene is TRBJ2-2, with 10 central nucleotides matching TRBD2. Clipping removes 2 bases from V and 5 bases from J, with 2 as the unmatched junction base count. There are 15 amino acids in the CDR3, from cysteine to phenylalanine inclusive. Kept here is only the CDR3 DNA, which spans 45 bases and is read in frame from base 1. CDR1 and CDR2 are read off the germline V gene as MGHRA and YSYEKL.